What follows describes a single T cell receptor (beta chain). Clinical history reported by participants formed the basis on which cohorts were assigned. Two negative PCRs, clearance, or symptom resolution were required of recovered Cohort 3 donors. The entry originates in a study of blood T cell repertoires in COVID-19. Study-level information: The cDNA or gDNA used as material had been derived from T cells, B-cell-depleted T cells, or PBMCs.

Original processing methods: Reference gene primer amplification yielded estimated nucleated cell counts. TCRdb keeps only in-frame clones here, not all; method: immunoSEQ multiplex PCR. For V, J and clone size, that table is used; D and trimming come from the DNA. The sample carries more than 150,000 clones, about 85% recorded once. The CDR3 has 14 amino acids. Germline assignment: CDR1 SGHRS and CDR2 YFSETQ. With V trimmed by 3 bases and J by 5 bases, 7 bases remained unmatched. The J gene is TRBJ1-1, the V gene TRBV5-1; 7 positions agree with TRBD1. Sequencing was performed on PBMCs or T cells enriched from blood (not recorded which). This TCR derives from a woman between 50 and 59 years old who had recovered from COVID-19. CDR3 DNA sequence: TGCGCCAGCAGCTACACAGGGGTCTTAACTGAAGCTTTCTTT. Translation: CASSYTGVLTEAFF.